The 21 T cell receptor beta chains given below trace back to one sample, sequenced in a study of T cells in Graves' hyperthyroidism and ophthalmopathy. Amplified TCR beta CDR3 regions came from RNA transcripts. The HTBI primer set served for first-round RT-PCR of the TCR CDR3. TCRdb reanalysed the multiplex PCR reads using MiXCR and keeps one entry per CDR3 protein. The sample carries 340,000 or so distinct CDR3 sequences, 15% to 20% recorded once. Sequencing was done on a sample of blood. These TCRs come from a woman aged 50 to 60 with Graves' hyperthyroidism.

This clonotype was seen repeatedly, ten times or more. The genes are TRBV12-3 or TRBV12-4 and TRBJ2-1, with 10 bases fitting TRBD2. J gave up 5 bases and V 5 bases, and 3 bases lay outside the gene matches. This CDR3 contains 14 residues. CDR3: CASSLSGGDNEQFF. For the CDR3, the DNA is TGTGCCAGCAGTCTCAGCGGGGGGGACAATGAGCAGTTCTTC.

This chain links TRBV7-3 with TRBJ1-6; maybe TRBD1 (5 bases). Germline CDR1 and CDR2: SGHTA and FQGTGA. This CDR3 is 17 amino acids long. Trimming shortened V by 1 base and J by 0 bases, and 10 bases separated the two germline ends. CDR3 in amino acids: CASSLIDRDSYNSPLHF. Written as DNA, the CDR3 is TGTGCCAGCAGCTTAATCGACAGAGACTCCTATAATTCACCCCTCCACTTT. Together with reference TRBV7-3 and TRBJ1-6, the CDR3 gives the full variable domain: GAGVSQTPSNKVTEKGKYVELRCDPISGHTALYWYRQSLGQGPEFLIYFQGTGAADDSGLPNDRFFAVRPEGSVSTLKIQRTERGDSAVYLCASSLIDRDSYNSPLHFGNGTRLTVT.

This clonotype was observed a few times. The chain employs TRBV10-3 and TRBJ2-5; 11 nucleotides agree with TRBD2. J lost 3 bases, V lost 4 bases, and 4 bases had no gene match. Germline assignment: CDR1 ENHRY and CDR2 SYGVKD. The length of the CDR3 is 15 residues. The CDR3 DNA follows: TGTGCCATCAGTGGGGGGGGACTAGCGGAAGAGACCCAGTACTTC. This codes for CAISGGGLAEETQYF.

This clonotype was found many times. The chain recombines TRBV2 with TRBJ1-1, with D hard to call. The germline V gene encodes CDR1 SNHLY and CDR2 FYNNEI. The CDR3 consists of 13 residues. Trimming left V 3 bases short and J 5 bases short, with 10 bases between. CDR3 DNA: TGTGCCAGCAGTGATTCGGGTTTTACTGAAGCTTTCTTT. Translating it yields CASSDSGFTEAFF.

This clonotype was counted a few times. The chain recombines TRBV19 with TRBJ1-1; D call uncertain. CDR3 size: 15 residues. Germline loops: CDR1 LNHDA, CDR2 SQIVND (reference sequence). Trimming stripped 6 bases from V and 0 bases from J, with 14 bases between. This chain's CDR3 is CASRTRGRMNTEAFF. The CDR3 region has the DNA TGTGCCAGTAGAACCCGTGGTCGCATGAACACTGAAGCTTTCTTT.

The table lists this clonotype with many counts. The chain combines TRBV18 with TRBJ2-3, with D possibly being TRBD1 (6 bases). The CDR3 is 14 amino acids. Germline CDR1 reads KGHSH; CDR2 reads LQKENI. V was shortened by 3 bases and J by 3 bases, with 10 bases between the two germline ends. The CDR3 DNA is TGTGCCAGCTCACCTGTGGGGGCGACAGATACGCAGTATTTT. It translates to CASSPVGATDTQYF.

This chain joins TRBV14 and TRBJ2-2; 12 nucleotides align to TRBD2. Per germline, CDR1 SGHDN and CDR2 FVKESK. The CDR3 is 18 amino acids. V trimming: 0 bases; J trimming: 2 bases; junction bases outside the gene matches: 4. In nucleotides, the CDR3 is TGTGCCAGCAGCCAAGAAGCTAGCGGGGGGGCCAACACCGGGGAGCTGTTTTTT. This encodes CASSQEASGGANTGELFF.

The J gene is TRBJ1-4, the V gene TRBV5-1, with 7 bases that match TRBD1. Trimming took 3 bases from V and 4 from J; bases not matched to a gene: 3. The CDR3 length is 14 residues. Germline V CDR1 and CDR2: SGHRS, YFSETQ. The CDR3 sequence is CASSWTGSNEKLFF. The CDR3 nucleotides read TGCGCCAGCAGCTGGACAGGCAGTAATGAAAAACTGTTTTTT.

The gene calls are TRBV28 and TRBJ2-3; TRBD1 aligns across 7 bases. CDR3 length: 15 amino acids. J lost 4 bases, V lost 4 bases, and 8 bases had no gene match. Germline loops: CDR1 MDHEN, CDR2 SYDVKM. The CDR3, as DNA: TGTGCCAGCAGTTCGACCGGGACAGCCCCAGATACGCAGTATTTT. It yields the protein CASSSTGTAPDTQYF.

This clonotype was counted only a few times. The rearrangement links TRBV5-6 to TRBJ2-7, with D possibly called TRBD1 or TRBD2 (5 bases each). CDR1 SGHDT and CDR2 YYEEEE come from the germline V gene. V gave up 2 bases and J gave up 5 bases, with 17 bases separating them. The CDR3 runs to 15 residues. CDR3 coding DNA: TGTGCCAGCAGCTTTGGGACGGGCGTCTTGGACGAGCAGTACGTC. Translated: CASSFGTGVLDEQYV.

This clonotype was recorded at least ten times. The V and J genes are TRBV20-1 and TRBJ1-5, with 7 bases fitting TRBD1. The V gene end was trimmed by 0 bases and the J gene end by 4 bases; junction bases not matched to a gene: 0. Germline V gives CDR1 DFQATT, CDR2 SNEGSKA (reference sequence). The CDR3 runs 13 residues. This CDR3 is CSAREDRNQPQHF. The DNA for the CDR3 is TGCAGTGCTAGAGAGGACAGGAATCAGCCCCAGCATTTT.

The J gene is TRBJ1-1, the V gene TRBV18; D gene uncertain. This CDR3 has 14 amino acids. V lost 5 bases and J lost 3, with 13 bases in between. Per germline, CDR1 KGHSH and CDR2 LQKENI. The CDR3 DNA sequence: TGTGCCAGCTCAGGGTCGTACTTTTACACTGAAGCTTTCTTT. Encoded protein: CASSGSYFYTEAFF.

A word on this clonotype: A much larger clone lies a single base off, so this may be a read error. The chain couples TRBV2 to TRBJ1-1; a weak D match, TRBD1 (6 bases). Germline V gives CDR1 SNHLY, CDR2 FYNNEI. The CDR3 runs 13 residues. The CDR3 nucleotides read TGTGCCGGCAGGGGCAGGGTGCAGTCTGAAGCTTTCTTT. It encodes CAGRGRVQSEAFF. Together with reference TRBV2 and TRBJ1-1, the CDR3 gives the full variable domain: EPEVTQTPSHQVTQMGQEVILRCVPISNHLYFYWYRQILGQKVEFLVSFYNNEISEKSEIFDDQFSVERPDGSNFTLKIRSTKLEDSAMYFCAGRGRVQSEAFFGQGTRLTVV.

This clonotype was counted between two and nine times. The chain links TRBV29-1 to TRBJ1-2, with D possibly TRBD1 on 5 matching bases. The V end lost 7 bases, the J end lost 0 bases, and 15 bases lay between the germline ends. The germline gives CDR1 SQVTM, CDR2 ANQGSEA. This CDR3 spans 14 amino acids. CDR3 coding DNA: TGCAGCGCGGGGGAAAGATACACTAACTATGGCTACACCTTC. This gives the protein CSAGERYTNYGYTF.

The CDR3 loop is CASSPSFGTGGINQPQHF. In nucleotides, the CDR3 is TGTGCCAGCAGTCCAAGTTTCGGGACAGGGGGCATCAATCAGCCCCAGCATTTT. The chain couples TRBV27 to TRBJ1-5, with TRBD1 identical over 12 bases. Germline assignment: CDR1 MNHEY and CDR2 SMNVEV (reference sequence). The CDR3 runs to 18 residues. V lost 5 bases to trimming and J lost 3 bases; unmatched junction nucleotides: 11.

This clonotype was observed many times. The V call is TRBV4-1, the J call TRBJ2-7; 7 positions agree with TRBD2. Germline CDR1 MGHRA, CDR2 YSYEKL. The CDR3 runs to 18 residues. V trimming: 0 bases; J trimming: 5 bases; junction bases outside the gene matches: 16. CDR3 nucleotide sequence: TGCGCCAGCAGCCAAGAATGGTATCGGGCGGGAGTAAGGGACGAGCAGTACTTC. The encoded protein is CASSQEWYRAGVRDEQYF.

V is TRBV27 and J is TRBJ1-1; 8 bases are a match to TRBD1. The CDR3 has 17 residues. V was pared by 4 bases and J by 0 bases, with 10 bases of the junction left unmatched. Per germline, CDR1 MNHEY and CDR2 SMNVEV (reference sequence). The DNA for the CDR3 is TGTGCCAGCAGTTCAACAGACAGGGGTTTGGTGAACACTGAAGCTTTCTTT. Translation: CASSSTDRGLVNTEAFF.

This clonotype has only a few counts. CDR3 sequence reads: CASSLSGDTYQPQHF. The DNA of the CDR3 is TGTGCCAGCAGCCTTTCGGGGGATACCTATCAGCCCCAGCATTTT. The rearrangement links TRBV2 to TRBJ1-5; possibly TRBD1 for D (5 bases). This CDR3 region has 15 residues. Germline assignment: CDR1 SNHLY and CDR2 FYNNEI. V lost 6 bases and J lost 5, with 17 bases in between.

This clonotype was counted only a few times. The V call is TRBV5-1, the J call TRBJ1-1; no firm D call. V lost 4 bases to trimming and J lost 4 bases, with 17 bases between them. This CDR3 spans 15 amino acids. Per germline, CDR1 SGHRS and CDR2 YFSETQ. CDR3 residues: CASSPNQRVVTEAFF. Written as DNA, the CDR3 is TGCGCCAGCAGCCCAAATCAAAGGGTGGTCACTGAAGCTTTCTTT.

The V and J genes are TRBV7-9 and TRBJ1-4; maybe TRBD1 (5 bases). V lost 5 bases and J 3 bases, leaving 10 bases between the germline ends. The CDR3 contains 14 residues. In germline, CDR1 is SEHNR, CDR2 FQNEAQ (reference sequence). The CDR3 loop reads CASSGDSPNEKLFF. In nucleotides, the CDR3 is TGTGCCAGCAGCGGAGACAGCCCTAATGAAAAACTGTTTTTT.

This clonotype was observed a few times. The chain has TRBV19 and TRBJ2-5; D unclear. Germline V gene sequence: CDR1 LNHDA, CDR2 SQIVND (reference sequence). The V end was cut by 6 bases, the J end by 2 bases, with 10 bases between. CDR3 length: 13 amino acids. The CDR3 sequence is CASRPGVQETQYF. CDR3 in DNA: TGTGCCAGTAGACCGGGCGTTCAAGAGACCCAGTACTTC.